What follows are 15 T cell receptor beta chains derived from one specimen sequenced in a study of T cell repertoires in cytomegalovirus infection. Their cognate antigens are unknown. TCRdb recomputed calls from the reads with MiXCR, one row per CDR3 protein. The data show roughly 180,000 distinct CDR3 sequences, about a fifth seen once. Sequencing used CD8+ T cells from cultured PBMCs, obtained from culture after CMV antigen stimulation. These receptors all stem from a human donor in good health (CMV status not recorded). Some clones in this sample may be carry-over from other donors' samples.

The CDR3 region has the DNA TGTGCCAGCAGCTTTAGCGGATTCACAGATACGCAGTATTTT. Protein sequence: CASSFSGFTDTQYF. This chain uses TRBV11-2 with TRBJ2-3, with D perhaps TRBD2 (6 bases). Germline V gene sequence: CDR1 SGHAT, CDR2 FQNNGV. CDR3 length: 14 residues. V lost 3 bases and J lost 2, with 9 bases in between.

The chain's CDR3 is CASSPGQGGTIYGYTF. The CDR3 coding sequence is TGTGCCAGCAGTCCGGGACAGGGGGGGACCATCTATGGCTACACCTTC. V is TRBV6-6 and J is TRBJ1-2, with 11 bases that match TRBD1. The CDR3 covers 16 residues. Germline CDR1 reads MNHNY; CDR2 reads SVGAGI (reference sequence). With 5 bases clipped from V and 4 bases from J, the junction kept 9 bases outside the gene matches.

The V call is TRBV28, the J call TRBJ2-7; tentative D call: TRBD2 (5 bases). The CDR3 contains 13 residues. Germline CDR1 is MDHEN and CDR2 is SYDVKM. Trimming removed 5 bases from V and 3 bases from J, with 11 bases in between. CDR3 sequence: CASSRTGGYEQYF. The DNA of the CDR3 is TGTGCCAGCAGTCGGACCGGAGGCTACGAGCAGTACTTC.

This clonotype was recorded many times. The chain uses TRBV7-8 and TRBJ1-5, with D unresolved. Germline lookup yields CDR1 SGHVS and CDR2 FQNEAQ. CDR3 length: 17 amino acids. Trimming left V 2 bases short and J 0 bases short, with 14 bases between. The CDR3 DNA reads TGTGCCAGCAGCTTATTTATAGGGAGCAATAGCAATCAGCCCCAGCATTTT. It yields the protein CASSLFIGSNSNQPQHF.

This clonotype was seen a handful of times. The rearrangement joins TRBV6-5 to TRBJ2-1, with TRBD1 as a possible D gene (5 bases). CDR3 length equals 15 residues. Germline V gives CDR1 MNHEY, CDR2 SVGAGI. V lost 4 bases, J lost 4 bases, and 14 bases lay in between. CDR3: CASSSGIPKYNEQFF. CDR3 nucleotide sequence: TGTGCCAGCAGTTCAGGGATCCCGAAGTACAATGAGCAGTTCTTC.

The chain is built from TRBV27 and TRBJ1-5; possible D gene TRBD1, 6 bases. V gave up 2 bases and J gave up 6 bases, with 11 bases separating them. This CDR3 is built from 14 residues. Looked up from germline, CDR1 is MNHEY and CDR2 is SMNVEV (reference sequence). CDR3 sequence: CASSLRGVTQPQHF. The CDR3 DNA follows: TGTGCCAGCAGTTTAAGGGGGGTGACTCAGCCCCAGCATTTT.

Ten or more counts support this clonotype. V is TRBV24-1 and J is TRBJ2-7; D perhaps matches TRBD1 (5 bases). Deletions cut 3 bases from V and 2 bases from J, with 13 bases between. The CDR3 is 15 amino acids. Germline V gives CDR1 KGHDR, CDR2 SFDVKD. The CDR3: CATSDAKQDTYEQYF. CDR3 DNA sequence: TGTGCCACCAGTGATGCCAAACAGGATACCTACGAGCAGTACTTC.

This rearrangement joins TRBV7-2 to TRBJ1-2, with 9 bases identical to TRBD1. Germline values: CDR1 SGHTA, CDR2 FQGNSA. The CDR3 is 14 residues long. The ends lost 5 bases at V and 8 bases at J; junction bases unmatched: 9. The CDR3 DNA sequence: TGTGCCAGCAGCCACAGGGGGCGAGACAACGGCTACACCTTC. The encoded protein is CASSHRGRDNGYTF.

This CDR3 reads CASSTAPGQGLRHNEQFF. The CDR3 DNA follows: TGTGCCAGCAGCACAGCACCGGGACAGGGGCTCCGACACAATGAGCAGTTCTTC. V and J are TRBV7-8 and TRBJ2-1, with TRBD1 identical over 10 bases. V lost 5 bases to trimming and J lost 5 bases; unmatched junction nucleotides: 15. The CDR3 has 18 amino acids. Per the germline V gene, CDR1 is SGHVS and CDR2 is FQNEAQ.

This chain joins TRBV6-4 and TRBJ1-1, with D possibly being TRBD1 (5 bases). With 6 bases removed from V and 5 bases from J, the gap between germline ends came to 13 bases. The germline V gene has CDR1 MRHNA and CDR2 SNTAGT. The CDR3 contains 13 residues. The CDR3 DNA reads TGTGCCAGCAGGACGGGGCAAGGTACTGAAGCTTTCTTT. Translation: CASRTGQGTEAFF.

This clonotype has more than one count but fewer than ten. This chain links TRBV5-1 with TRBJ2-1; a possible D gene is TRBD1 (7 bases). The CDR3 sequence is 13 residues long. V was shortened by 6 bases and J by 6 bases, with 13 bases between the two germline ends. Germline V lookup: CDR1 SGHRS, CDR2 YFSETQ. The CDR3 region has the DNA TGCGCCAGCAACTGGCAGGGGGGCAATGAGCAGTTCTTC. Its protein is CASNWQGGNEQFF. The variable domain in full, completed from reference TRBV5-1 and TRBJ2-1, reads KAGVTQTPRYLIKTRGQQVTLSCSPISGHRSVSWYQQTPGQGLQFLFEYFSETQRNKGNFPGRFSGRQFSNSRSEMNVSTLELGDSALYLCASNWQGGNEQFFGPGTRLTVL.

This clonotype has only a few counts. This chain connects TRBV11-3 to TRBJ1-4; D not certain. With 3 bases removed from V and 11 bases from J, the gap between germline ends came to 7 bases. Germline loops: CDR1 SGHNT, CDR2 YENEEA. The CDR3 is 11 amino acids. The CDR3 is CASSFYGKLFF. The CDR3 nucleotides are TGTGCCAGCAGCTTCTACGGGAAACTGTTTTTT.

This clonotype was counted between two and nine times. This chain uses TRBV28 with TRBJ1-5, with 8 nucleotides matching TRBD1. CDR1 MDHEN and CDR2 SYDVKM come from the germline V gene. CDR3 length: 16 amino acids. Trimming removed 5 bases from V and 2 bases from J; junction bases left unmatched: 8. The CDR3 region is CASSQAGGGGNQPQHF. CDR3 DNA sequence: TGTGCCAGCAGTCAGGCAGGGGGCGGCGGCAATCAGCCCCAGCATTTT.

The chain uses TRBV20-1 and TRBJ2-2, with D perhaps matching TRBD2 (5 bases). V gave up 4 bases and J gave up 1 base, with 7 bases separating them. CDR3 length: 13 residues. Per germline, CDR1 DFQATT and CDR2 SNEGSKA (reference sequence). The CDR3 sequence is CSATGVNTGELFF. CDR3 nucleotides: TGCAGTGCTACCGGGGTGAACACCGGGGAGCTGTTTTTT.

This clonotype turned up a few times. The V gene is TRBV4-1, the J gene TRBJ2-1; D may be TRBD1 or TRBD2 (6 bases each). The CDR3 length is 16 residues. Trimming took 3 bases from V and 4 from J, leaving 16 bases between them. CDR1 is MGHRA and CDR2 is YSYEKL in the germline V gene. The CDR3 spells CASSQGGRQVYNEQFF. CDR3 bases: TGCGCCAGCAGCCAGGGGGGCCGACAGGTTTACAATGAGCAGTTCTTC.